The 22 T cell receptor beta chains given below trace back to one sample, sequenced in a study of beta chain features in type 1 diabetes. Study outcomes and limitations: Among all four CD4+ subsets, Type 1 diabetes patients had TCRB CDR3s that were moderately but significantly shorter.

cDNA synthesis used the whole RNA isolate, giving expressed TCRB sequences. Some clones are missing from TCRdb's copy, which holds only in-frame ones; the method was immunoSEQ multiplex PCR. In the table there are more than 550,000 clones, around 15% of which are singletons. These receptors are not linked to any known antigen. Sequencing was done on a sample of naive CD4+ T cells from blood. The receptors here all came from a man younger than 35 with type 1 diabetes.

This clone occurred a few times. The chain joins TRBV7-9 to TRBJ2-7, with D tentatively TRBD1 or TRBD2 (5 bases each). Deletions cut 3 bases from V and 0 bases from J, with 9 bases between. Germline-derived CDR1 and CDR2 are SEHNR and FQNEAQ (reference sequence). The CDR3 totals 14 residues. The CDR3 here is CASSFSGTSYEQYF. The CDR3 DNA reads as TGTGCCAGCAGCTTTTCAGGGACCTCCTACGAGCAGTACTTC.

This clone has a handful of counts. The V and J genes are TRBV7-2 and TRBJ2-5, with a possible D match to TRBD2 (6 bases). V was pared by 5 bases and J by 2 bases, with 12 bases between. The CDR3 runs to 14 residues. Germline CDR1 reads SGHTA; CDR2 reads FQGNSA. The DNA for the CDR3 is TGTGCCAGCAGCACCCGTGGGGGGCAAGAGACCCAGTACTTC. Translation: CASSTRGGQETQYF.

As regards this clone: The sample holds other DNA sequences that translate to the same CDR3. This sequence joins TRBV5-1 and TRBJ2-5, with D unclear. Germline V lookup: CDR1 SGHRS, CDR2 YFSETQ. Trimming removed 0 bases from V and 2 bases from J, with 11 bases in between. This CDR3 is built from 15 residues. The CDR3 DNA follows: TGCGCCAGCAGCTTGGCCCAAGGCATACAAGAGACCCAGTACTTC. It yields the protein CASSLAQGIQETQYF.

The table lists this clone with a few counts. This chain joins TRBV29-1 and TRBJ2-1; TRBD2 aligns across 7 bases. From germline, CDR1 is SQVTM and CDR2 ANQGSEA. The CDR3 is 16 residues long. V shed 7 bases and J 6 bases; nucleotides not matched to a gene: 18. This CDR3 reads CSAHPIPGLQLNEQFF. The CDR3 coding sequence is TGCAGCGCCCACCCAATCCCGGGACTACAGCTCAATGAGCAGTTCTTC.

This clone was observed a few times. The chain couples TRBV25-1 to TRBJ1-4, with D perhaps TRBD1 (5 bases). V shed 1 base and J shed 7 bases, with 16 bases lying between them. CDR1 and CDR2 from the germline V gene are MGHDK and SYGVNS. The CDR3 loop spans 16 amino acids. The CDR3 DNA is TGTGCCAGCAGTGAATCGTGGGGGAGATCGGGTGAAAAACTGTTTTTT. This codes for CASSESWGRSGEKLFF.

This clone was observed a handful of times. The chain combines TRBV30 with TRBJ2-7; D is unclear. This CDR3 has 13 amino acids. With 2 bases removed from V and 5 bases from J, the gap between germline ends came to 13 bases. Germline V gene sequence: CDR1 GTSNPN, CDR2 SVGIG (reference sequence). In DNA, the CDR3 is TGTGCCTGGAGTTTGTTGTTGGGGAACGAGCAGTACTTC. Protein: CAWSLLLGNEQYF.

A few counts support this clone. The CDR3 reads CASSVQGFGNQPQHF. Written as DNA, the CDR3 is TGTGCCAGCAGTGTACAGGGGTTCGGCAATCAGCCCCAGCATTTT. The rearrangement links TRBV2 to TRBJ1-5; 7 nucleotides align to TRBD1. Germline CDR1 is SNHLY and CDR2 is FYNNEI. CDR3 length: 15 amino acids. With 4 bases clipped from V and 2 bases from J, the junction kept 5 bases outside the gene matches.

The sample holds a few counts of this clone. The rearrangement joins TRBV4-3 to TRBJ2-1, with 10 bases lining up with TRBD2. Germline-derived CDR1 and CDR2 are LGHNA and YSLEER. The CDR3 consists of 17 residues. V lost 4 bases, J lost 9 bases, and 15 bases stayed unmatched. DNA of the CDR3: TGCGCCAGCAGCCTAGGACAGAGCGGGGGGGCTTCTGGTGAGCAGTTCTTC. Its translation is CASSLGQSGGASGEQFF.

This clone was counted only a few times. The DNA for the CDR3 is TGTGCCTGGACTCTCGAGGGCGGGCATATTACCTACGAGCAGTACTTC. Its protein is CAWTLEGGHITYEQYF. The rearrangement joins TRBV30 to TRBJ2-7, with D tentatively TRBD2 (5 bases). Germline V lookup: CDR1 GTSNPN, CDR2 SVGIG (reference sequence). V dropped 4 bases and J dropped 2 bases, with 21 bases sitting between them. This CDR3 contains 16 residues.

The chain carries TRBV2 and TRBJ2-1; D gene uncertain. The V end lost 7 bases, the J end lost 7 bases, and 17 bases lay between the germline ends. Germline assignment: CDR1 SNHLY and CDR2 FYNNEI. CDR3 length: 14 residues. The CDR3 DNA reads TGTGCCAGCAAGGGCCAACCAACCCGTAATGAGCAGTTCTTC. Its protein is CASKGQPTRNEQFF.

This clone was counted a few times. The chain joins TRBV27 to TRBJ1-2; D not certain. V gave up 5 bases and J gave up 6 bases, with 16 bases separating them. The CDR3 sequence is 14 residues long. Germline assignment: CDR1 MNHEY and CDR2 SMNVEV (reference sequence). CDR3: CASSPLKAPNGYTF. The CDR3 coding sequence is TGTGCCAGCAGTCCACTTAAAGCCCCCAATGGCTACACCTTC.

The chain recombines TRBV7-2 with TRBJ2-1; maybe TRBD2 (6 bases). The CDR3 has 15 residues. Germline V gene lookup returns CDR1 SGHTA and CDR2 FQGNSA. Trimming pared 3 bases from V and 2 bases from J, leaving 11 bases between. The CDR3 region has the DNA TGTGCCAGCAGCTTTCGGAGGGCAACCTACAATGAGCAGTTCTTC. Its translation is CASSFRRATYNEQFF.

This chain links TRBV4-2 with TRBJ2-1; 7 positions agree with TRBD1. J lost 5 bases, V lost 2 bases, and 3 bases had no gene match. This CDR3 comprises 14 residues. Germline-derived CDR1 and CDR2 are LGHNA and YNFKEQ. The CDR3: CASSQWTGDNEQFF. In DNA, the CDR3 is TGTGCCAGCAGCCAATGGACAGGAGACAATGAGCAGTTCTTC.

This clone was counted only a few times. CDR3 sequence reads: CSARLPSEQYF. Here the CDR3 DNA reads TGCAGTGCTAGACTCCCCTCCGAGCAGTACTTC. The chain carries TRBV20-1 and TRBJ2-7, with D unclear. Trimming stripped 2 bases from V and 6 bases from J, with 8 bases between. The germline V gene encodes CDR1 DFQATT and CDR2 SNEGSKA (reference sequence). The CDR3 spans 11 residues.

This clone was observed a handful of times. This chain links TRBV5-6 with TRBJ2-7; D is unresolved. The germline V gene has CDR1 SGHDT and CDR2 YYEEEE. The germline V and J ends were trimmed by 0 bases and 3 bases, with 16 bases remaining between them. The CDR3 runs to 16 residues. In DNA form, the CDR3 reads TGTGCCAGCAGCTTGGAGAACCGACTGGAAGGCTACGAGCAGTACTTC. This codes for CASSLENRLEGYEQYF.

The chain employs TRBV12-5 and TRBJ1-2; the match to TRBD1 covers 8 bases. J gave up 2 bases and V 6 bases, and 5 bases lay outside the gene matches. The CDR3 spans 14 residues. Germline V CDR1 and CDR2: LGHNT, FRNRAP. The CDR3 DNA sequence: TGTGCTAGTGGCCGGACAGGGATCAACTATGGCTACACCTTC. Residues: CASGRTGINYGYTF.

The chain carries TRBV11-2 and TRBJ2-1; D is perhaps TRBD1 (5 bases). This CDR3 spans 14 amino acids. V dropped 1 base and J dropped 5 bases, with 9 bases sitting between them. CDR1 is SGHAT, CDR2 FQNNGV, per germline. The CDR3 spells CASSLVQGNNEQFF. The CDR3 nucleotides are TGTGCCAGCAGCTTAGTTCAGGGCAACAATGAGCAGTTCTTC.

This clone was seen more than once but under ten times. V gene TRBV28 combines with J gene TRBJ1-3; the match to TRBD1 covers 10 bases. The V and J ends lost 4 bases and 8 bases, in that order; junction bases with no gene match: 2. This CDR3 contains 13 residues. Germline lookup yields CDR1 MDHEN and CDR2 SYDVKM. The CDR3 coding sequence is TGTGCCAGCAGTTCTGGACAGGGGGACACCATATATTTT. Translating it yields CASSSGQGDTIYF.

The chain carries TRBV15 and TRBJ2-7, with TRBD2 identical over 7 bases. Trimming cost V 4 bases and J 4 bases; bases outside gene matches: 7. Germline lookup yields CDR1 LNHNV and CDR2 YYDKDF (reference sequence). CDR3 size: 14 residues. CDR3 bases: TGTGCCACCAGCAACGGCGGGAGTTGGTACGAGCAGTACTTC. This sequence encodes CATSNGGSWYEQYF.

The gene calls are TRBV4-2 and TRBJ2-2, with a tentative D call TRBD2 (6 bases). The V and J ends lost 0 bases and 1 base respectively, with 12 bases between them. The CDR3 is 17 residues long. Germline loops: CDR1 LGHNA, CDR2 YNFKEQ. The CDR3 DNA reads as TGTGCCAGCAGCCAAGAGGGGGGTAGTCAGAACACCGGGGAGCTGTTTTTT. It translates to CASSQEGGSQNTGELFF.

This clone was found a few times. The chain has TRBV30 and TRBJ2-7, with TRBD1 identical over 7 bases. CDR1 is GTSNPN and CDR2 is SVGIG in the germline V gene (reference sequence). This CDR3 region has 12 residues. Losses at the gene ends were 6 bases for V and 6 bases for J; bases not matched to a gene: 8. This chain's CDR3 is CACDRSGGEQYF. CDR3 nucleotide sequence: TGTGCCTGCGACAGATCAGGGGGCGAGCAGTACTTC. Full variable domain (outside the CDR3, taken from reference TRBV30 and TRBJ2-7): SQTIHQWPATLVQPVGSPLSLECTVEGTSNPNLYWYRQAAGRGLQLLFYSVGIGQISSEVPQNLSASRPQDRQFILSSKKLLLSDSGFYLCACDRSGGEQYFGPGTRLTVT.

The chain employs TRBV6-6 and TRBJ2-2; 11 bases align to TRBD2. Germline lookup yields CDR1 MNHNY and CDR2 SVGAGI (reference sequence). The J segment lost 0 bases and the V segment lost 6 bases, leaving 3 bases of the junction unmatched. CDR3 length equals 16 residues. The CDR3 is CASSPGLAANTGELFF. The CDR3 nucleotides are TGTGCCAGCAGCCCGGGACTAGCGGCGAACACCGGGGAGCTGTTTTTT.